The source of this TCR beta chain is a study of T cell changes during pregnancy in multiple sclerosis. Sequencing used immunoSEQ multiplex PCR; TCRdb keeps in-frame clones, though not all of them. Counted here are about 130,000 clones, 96% occurring once; the ten biggest clones make up about 0.45%. Germline V CDR1 and CDR2: SEHNR, FQNEAQ (reference sequence). CDR3 size: 19 residues. With V trimmed by 1 base and J by 5 bases, 11 bases remained unmatched. This TCR came from a female donor with multiple sclerosis, enrolled in a pregnancy study. The sample here was peripheral blood, taken after pregnancy. This chain uses TRBV7-9 with TRBJ2-3, with 14 positions matching TRBD2. The CDR3 DNA reads TGTGCCAGCAGCTTAGGGACTAGCGGGAGGCCTCGTGGCGGAGATACGCAGTATTTT. Encoded protein: CASSLGTSGRPRGGDTQYF.